The 26 T cell receptor beta chains listed next were all sequenced from one sample in a study of blood T cells in healthy people across ages. The second PCR ran 7 to 11 cycles with a sample-barcoded 5' primer and J-beta primers. Each CDR3 protein is one row after TCRdb ran MiXCR on the 5' RACE reads. The sample shows some 1.5 million distinct CDR3 sequences, 28% of them seen only once. Sequenced material: blood. The receptors come from a woman in her 30s in good health.

Worth noting for this clonotype: One junction end disagrees with the germline gene, perhaps due to a read error. The chain employs TRBV6-1 and TRBJ2-4; 7 bases align to TRBD1. Germline values: CDR1 MNHNS, CDR2 SASEGT. This CDR3 contains 15 residues. CDR3: CAGSDLGTASPEVYF. The CDR3 DNA reads TGTGCCGGCAGTGATCTCGGGACAGCATCCCCCGAAGTTTACTTC.

DNA for the CDR3: TGTGCCAGCTCACCATACGGGGGCAGTAGCAATCAGCCCCAGCATTTT. Its protein product is CASSPYGGSSNQPQHF. The J gene is TRBJ1-5, the V gene TRBV18, with a weak D call TRBD1 (6 bases). Trimming left V 2 bases short and J 0 bases short, with 11 bases between. From germline, CDR1 is KGHSH and CDR2 LQKENI. CDR3 length: 16 residues.

The V and J genes are TRBV28 and TRBJ1-1; perhaps TRBD1 as D (6 bases). V lost 5 bases and J lost 2, with 18 bases in between. The germline CDR1 and CDR2 sequences are MDHEN and SYDVKM. This CDR3 region has 16 residues. CDR3 amino acids: CASSPFWGQGNTEAFF. In nucleotides, the CDR3 is TGTGCCAGCAGTCCTTTTTGGGGGCAGGGCAACACTGAAGCTTTCTTT.

This clonotype was counted at least ten times. The chain has TRBV5-1 and TRBJ2-7, with no clear D. The CDR3 sequence is 14 residues long. V lost 5 bases and J lost 0, with 12 bases in between. Germline CDR1 is SGHRS and CDR2 is YFSETQ. The CDR3 protein is CASSYGRASYEQYF. In DNA form, the CDR3 reads TGCGCCAGCAGTTACGGTAGGGCCTCCTACGAGCAGTACTTC.

Many counts were recorded for this clonotype. The chain carries TRBV7-2 and TRBJ2-7, with 9 bases that match TRBD2. CDR3 length: 16 amino acids. The junction had 6 bases not matched to a gene; V was cut back by 1 base and J by 2 bases. Germline-derived CDR1 and CDR2 are SGHTA and FQGNSA. CDR3 loop: CASSLESAGGTYEQYF. The CDR3 nucleotides are TGTGCCAGCAGCTTAGAATCAGCGGGAGGAACCTACGAGCAGTACTTC.

There are a few counts of this clonotype. The CDR3 DNA follows: TGTGCCACCAGCAGAGTCGGGGGGGTTGAGCAGTTCTTC. It is translated as CATSRVGGVEQFF. This chain joins TRBV15 and TRBJ2-1; 8 bases map to TRBD2. The CDR3 spans 13 residues. Germline trimming cut 1 base from V and 9 bases from J; bases unmatched to any gene: 2. Germline V CDR1 and CDR2: LNHNV, YYDKDF (reference sequence).

The chain combines TRBV2 with TRBJ1-5, with 11 bases that match TRBD1. The trim removed 6 bases at V and 7 bases at J, leaving 14 bases unmatched. This CDR3 is 17 amino acids long. CDR1 and CDR2 (germline): SNHLY, FYNNEI. This CDR3 reads CASSRTPGTGGEQPQHF. The CDR3 DNA reads as TGTGCCAGCAGCCGAACCCCCGGGACAGGGGGTGAGCAGCCCCAGCATTTT.

This clonotype was picked up a small number of times. The chain combines TRBV28 with TRBJ1-2; possibly TRBD1 for D (5 bases). Germline V CDR1 and CDR2: MDHEN, SYDVKM. The CDR3 spans 11 residues. The CDR3 loop reads CAVREGYGYTF. As DNA, the CDR3 is TGTGCTGTCAGGGAAGGATATGGCTACACCTTC.

The V call is TRBV5-1, the J call TRBJ2-7, with D tentatively TRBD2 (6 bases). Trimming removed 2 bases at V and 4 bases at J, with 13 bases between. Looked up from germline, CDR1 is SGHRS and CDR2 is YFSETQ. There are 14 residues in the CDR3. CDR3 DNA: TGCGCCAGCAGCTTTTCGGGGGAAAAATACGAGCAGTACTTC. Translation gives CASSFSGEKYEQYF. Full variable domain (rest looked up from reference TRBV5-1 and TRBJ2-7): KAGVTQTPRYLIKTRGQQVTLSCSPISGHRSVSWYQQTPGQGLQFLFEYFSETQRNKGNFPGRFSGRQFSNSRSEMNVSTLELGDSALYLCASSFSGEKYEQYFGPGTRLTVT.

For this clonotype: The junction and the germline gene differ at one end; a read error may be behind it. This chain joins TRBV7-2 and TRBJ2-6, with a possible D match to TRBD1 (6 bases). The CDR3 is 16 residues long. Looked up from germline, CDR1 is SGHTA and CDR2 is FQGNSA. The CDR3 DNA sequence: TGTGCCAGCAGCTTAAACTGGGGGCCCGGGGCCAACGCCCTGACTTTC. Amino acid sequence: CASSLNWGPGANALTF.

V usage is TRBV29-1 and J usage is TRBJ2-1; D remains unclear. V lost 7 bases, J lost 10 bases, and 14 bases lay in between. The CDR3 has 11 residues. Germline CDR1 and CDR2: SQVTM and ANQGSEA. CDR3 nucleotide sequence: TGCAGCGAGCGACCCGGGTACGAGCAGTTCTTC. Protein: CSERPGYEQFF.

The gene calls are TRBV18 and TRBJ1-6; the D is unclear. Germline V lookup: CDR1 KGHSH, CDR2 LQKENI. The V end lost 5 bases, the J end lost 14 bases, and 19 bases lay between the germline ends. CDR3 length equals 14 residues. The DNA of the CDR3 is TGTGCCAGCTCAAAGGAGTTCTTGGAAGGCGCCCTCCACTTT. Translated: CASSKEFLEGALHF.

This clonotype came up a few times. One junction end does not reproduce the germline sequence, and a read error may be involved. The genes are TRBV9 and TRBJ2-3; tentatively, D is TRBD1 (6 bases). CDR3 length equals 16 residues. Germline CDR1 reads SGDLS; CDR2 reads YYNGEE. Written as DNA, the CDR3 is TGTGCCTGCAGCGCCCACAGGGTAATCGGCACAGATACGCAGTATTTT. Its translation is CACSAHRVIGTDTQYF.

The chain combines TRBV9 with TRBJ1-2; no clear D gene. V gave up 0 bases and J gave up 1 base, with 4 bases separating them. CDR1 and CDR2 from the germline V gene are SGDLS and YYNGEE. The CDR3 is 13 amino acids. The CDR3 is CASSVEFNYGYTF. CDR3 sequence (DNA): TGTGCCAGCAGCGTAGAGTTTAACTATGGCTACACCTTC.

This clonotype has only one observation. The rearrangement links TRBV30 to TRBJ2-1, with TRBD2 identical over 9 bases. V was clipped by 1 base and J by 8 bases; unmatched bases: 12. From germline, CDR1 is GTSNPN and CDR2 SVGIG (reference sequence). This CDR3 has 16 amino acids. The CDR3 nucleotides read TGTGCCTGGAGTGCAGCGGCTAGCGGGGTTTCCGATGAGCAGTTCTTC. Amino acid sequence: CAWSAAASGVSDEQFF.

This clonotype has only a few counts. The chain is built from TRBV10-3 and TRBJ1-2, with D hard to call. The CDR3 runs to 13 residues. Per the germline V gene, CDR1 is ENHRY and CDR2 is SYGVKD. Trimming pared 6 bases from V and 3 bases from J, leaving 11 bases between. The CDR3 DNA is TGTGCCATCAGCGGAGGGATTGACTATGGCTACACCTTC. This gives the protein CAISGGIDYGYTF.

This clonotype came up many times. The chain is built from TRBV4-3 and TRBJ2-7; maybe TRBD2 (6 bases). The germline gives CDR1 LGHNA, CDR2 YSLEER. V dropped 0 bases and J dropped 0 bases, with 9 bases sitting between them. The CDR3 length is 15 residues. The DNA for the CDR3 is TGCGCCAGCAGCCAAGAAGTCGGGAGCTCCTACGAGCAGTACTTC. It yields the protein CASSQEVGSSYEQYF.

Details on this clonotype: At one end, the junction sequence differs from germline, possibly due to a read error. The chain employs TRBV6-6 and TRBJ2-1; D is possibly TRBD1 (5 bases). The CDR3 has 14 amino acids. The germline V gene has CDR1 MNHNY and CDR2 SVGAGI (reference sequence). The CDR3, as DNA: TGTGCCGGCAGTACCGTAGGGGTAGCAAATGAGCAGTTCTTC. It codes for CAGSTVGVANEQFF.

This chain's CDR3 is CSALDRGTEAFF. DNA for the CDR3: TGCAGTGCTCTAGACAGGGGCACTGAAGCTTTCTTT. This chain uses TRBV20-1 with TRBJ1-1, with TRBD1 matching 8 bases. Germline lookup yields CDR1 DFQATT and CDR2 SNEGSKA (reference sequence). The CDR3 totals 12 residues. The V gene end was trimmed by 5 bases and the J gene end by 4 bases; junction bases not matched to a gene: 3.

The rearrangement joins TRBV12-3 or TRBV12-4 to TRBJ1-2; 8 bases are a match to TRBD1. After removal of 5 bases from V and 4 bases from J, the junction contained 6 bases not matched to a gene. The CDR3 runs 14 residues. The CDR3 sequence: CASSLRDRRYGYTF. CDR3 DNA sequence: TGTGCCAGCAGTCTCCGGGACAGGCGCTATGGCTACACCTTC.

This clonotype was counted only a few times. V is TRBV4-3 and J is TRBJ2-5; 7 nucleotides match TRBD2. V lost 1 base to trimming and J lost 4 bases; unmatched junction nucleotides: 15. CDR3 length: 18 amino acids. Germline V gene lookup returns CDR1 LGHNA and CDR2 YSLEER. In DNA form, the CDR3 reads TGCGCCAGCAGCCAAGTAGTGTGGCGGGAGCGGCGGGGAGAGACCCAGTACTTC. This codes for CASSQVVWRERRGETQYF.

The chain links TRBV20-1 to TRBJ2-1, with a possible D match to TRBD2 (6 bases). Germline V lookup: CDR1 DFQATT, CDR2 SNEGSKA (reference sequence). This CDR3 has 15 amino acids. V gave up 0 bases and J gave up 9 bases, with 18 bases separating them. In DNA form, the CDR3 reads TGCAGTGCTAGAGACCCTGGGACTCGCCAGGGTGAGCAGTTCTTC. This encodes CSARDPGTRQGEQFF.

This sequence joins TRBV20-1 and TRBJ1-5; 9 nucleotides align to TRBD1. This CDR3 comprises 18 residues. The germline V gene encodes CDR1 DFQATT and CDR2 SNEGSKA (reference sequence). J lost 2 bases, V lost 4 bases, and 15 bases had no gene match. The CDR3 DNA sequence: TGCAGTGCTAAAACTCCGGGGACAGGGACCTATGGCAATCAGCCCCAGCATTTT. Encoded protein: CSAKTPGTGTYGNQPQHF.

Only a few counts were recorded for this clonotype. The chain uses TRBV7-9 and TRBJ2-5; 9 bases align to TRBD2. The CDR3 consists of 19 residues. The germline V gene has CDR1 SEHNR and CDR2 FQNEAQ (reference sequence). V lost 6 bases to trimming and J lost 3 bases; unmatched junction nucleotides: 20. CDR3 protein: CASSLRQPGAGGTKETQYF. In DNA form, the CDR3 reads TGTGCCAGCAGTCTCAGACAGCCCGGAGCGGGAGGAACAAAAGAGACCCAGTACTTC.

The chain combines TRBV12-3 or TRBV12-4 with TRBJ1-4; D may be TRBD1 (6 bases). Trimming took off 3 bases at V and 10 bases at J, with 15 bases between the two ends. The CDR3 contains 14 residues. The CDR3 is CASSFSAGAGKLFF. The CDR3 DNA reads as TGTGCCAGCAGTTTTTCAGCAGGGGCTGGAAAACTGTTTTTT.

This clonotype turned up a few times. This chain links TRBV27 with TRBJ1-5; perhaps TRBD1 as D (6 bases). This CDR3 region has 14 residues. Germline V lookup: CDR1 MNHEY, CDR2 SMNVEV (reference sequence). V gave up 8 bases and J gave up 3 bases, with 14 bases separating them. This CDR3 is CASSPDSYNQPQHF. For the CDR3, the DNA is TGTGCCAGCTCACCGGACAGCTACAATCAGCCCCAGCATTTT.